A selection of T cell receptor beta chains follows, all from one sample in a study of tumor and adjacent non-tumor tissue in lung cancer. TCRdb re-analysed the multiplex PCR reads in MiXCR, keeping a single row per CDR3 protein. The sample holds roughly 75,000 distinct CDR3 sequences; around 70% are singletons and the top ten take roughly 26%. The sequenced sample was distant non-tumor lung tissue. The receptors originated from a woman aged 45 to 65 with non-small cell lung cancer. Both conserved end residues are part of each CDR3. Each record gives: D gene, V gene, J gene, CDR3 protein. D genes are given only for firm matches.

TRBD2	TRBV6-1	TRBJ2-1	CASTRPGGNEQFF
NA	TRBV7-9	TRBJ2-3	CASSFVSQPTDTQYF
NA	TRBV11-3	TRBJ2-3	CASSLEITDTQYF
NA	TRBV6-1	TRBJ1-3	CASRGRRRPLSGNTIYF
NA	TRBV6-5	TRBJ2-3	CATLSPGITDTQYF
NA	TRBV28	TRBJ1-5	CASRFDSNQPQHF
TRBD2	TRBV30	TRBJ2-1	CAWRTSGTNEQFF
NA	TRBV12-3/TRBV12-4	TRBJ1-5	CTSSLGGVDQPQHF
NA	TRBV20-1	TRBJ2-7	CSARDKKRRSAMSSYEQYF
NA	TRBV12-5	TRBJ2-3	CASGLGGGTDTQYF
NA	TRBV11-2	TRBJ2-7	CASSSVTGQTCEQYF
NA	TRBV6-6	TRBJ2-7	CASRPPGTNNEQYF
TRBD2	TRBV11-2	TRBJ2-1	CVSRLELAGGSYNEQFF
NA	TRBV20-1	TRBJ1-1	CSARDGSGIYMNTEAFF
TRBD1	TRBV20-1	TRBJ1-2	CSAPGTGFDYGYTF
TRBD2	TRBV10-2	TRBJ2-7	CASSLAGETIGQYF
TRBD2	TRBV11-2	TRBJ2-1	CASSSPLAGGGNDQFF